These T cell receptor beta chains were read from a single sample in a study of T cell responses to AZD1222 COVID-19 vaccine. Sequencing used immunoSEQ multiplex PCR; TCRdb keeps in-frame clones, though not all of them. In the table there are about 88,000 clones, roughly 94% of which are singletons. This sample comprised peripheral blood, obtained on day 0 of AZD1222 vaccination. These receptors were collected from an adult in good health. The CDR3 runs from the conserved cysteine through the conserved F or W. D genes are given only for firm matches. Part of the rows lack a size; the others show once, few, many or a class for expanded clones.

V gene: TRBV5-6; J gene: TRBJ2-7; clone size: NA; D gene: NA; CDR3 DNA: TGTGCCAGCAGCTTGGTGTTACAACCCTACGAGCAGTACTTC; CDR3 protein: CASSLVLQPYEQYF
V gene: TRBV5-6; J gene: TRBJ2-3; clone size: NA; D gene: NA; CDR3 DNA: TGTGCCAGCAGCATAGTTACCACAGATACGCAGTATTTT; CDR3 protein: CASSIVTTDTQYF
V gene: TRBV7-2; J gene: TRBJ1-2; clone size: NA; D gene: NA; CDR3 DNA: TGTGCCAGCAGCCCGAGCCAGAGTAGGAGGGGAGGCGGTGGCTACACCTTC; CDR3 protein: CASSPSQSRRGGGGYTF
V gene: TRBV24-1; J gene: TRBJ2-1; clone size: NA; D gene: TRBD1; CDR3 DNA: TGTGCCACCAGTCCAGGGGGAAGCTCCTACAATGAGCAGTTCTTC; CDR3 protein: CATSPGGSSYNEQFF
V gene: TRBV11-2; J gene: TRBJ1-2; clone size: NA; D gene: NA; CDR3 DNA: TGTGCCAGCAGCTTAGATCCAGGGGCCAGCTACACCTTC; CDR3 protein: CASSLDPGASYTF
V gene: TRBV5-1; J gene: TRBJ2-7; clone size: NA; D gene: NA; CDR3 DNA: TGCGCCAGCAGCCCACAGGGACGCGGTTACGAGCAGTACTTC; CDR3 protein: CASSPQGRGYEQYF
V gene: TRBV2; J gene: TRBJ2-7; clone size: NA; D gene: TRBD2; CDR3 DNA: TGTGCCAGCAAGGCGGGGGGACTAGCGGGAGGAGTCTCCTACGAGCAGTACTTC; CDR3 protein: CASKAGGLAGGVSYEQYF
V gene: TRBV9; J gene: TRBJ2-1; clone size: NA; D gene: TRBD2; CDR3 DNA: TGTGCCAGCAGCGCCGACGGACTAGCGGGAGAGCAGTTCTTC; CDR3 protein: CASSADGLAGEQFF
V gene: TRBV28; J gene: TRBJ2-3; clone size: NA; D gene: NA; CDR3 DNA: TGTGCCAGCCTGCGGGGTGGCACAGATACGCAGTATTTT; CDR3 protein: CASLRGGTDTQYF
V gene: TRBV21-1; J gene: TRBJ2-7; clone size: NA; D gene: NA; CDR3 DNA: TGTGCCAGCAGCATCCGGGACAGGGCATTTAGGGAGCAGTACTTC; CDR3 protein: CASSIRDRAFREQYF
V gene: TRBV29-1; J gene: TRBJ2-1; clone size: NA; D gene: NA; CDR3 DNA: TGCAGCGCGGTAACTGGGGGGGAGCAGTTCTTC; CDR3 protein: CSAVTGGEQFF
V gene: TRBV11-3; J gene: TRBJ2-3; clone size: NA; D gene: NA; CDR3 DNA: TGTGCCAGCAGCCAGCATAGCGGAGCCACAGATACGCAGTATTTT; CDR3 protein: CASSQHSGATDTQYF
V gene: TRBV18; J gene: TRBJ2-7; clone size: NA; D gene: TRBD1; CDR3 DNA: TGTGCCAGCTCATCAACCGGGACAGGAGTCTACGAGCAGTACTTC; CDR3 protein: CASSSTGTGVYEQYF
V gene: TRBV19; J gene: TRBJ2-3; clone size: NA; D gene: TRBD2; CDR3 DNA: TGTGCCAGTAGGCCAGGACTAGCGGGTATCACAGATACGCAGTATTTT; CDR3 protein: CASRPGLAGITDTQYF
V gene: TRBV5-1; J gene: TRBJ1-1; clone size: once; D gene: TRBD1; CDR3 DNA: TGCGCCAGCAGCTTGGGACGGCCAGGGGGTGGTTTTATGAACACTGAAGCTTTCTTT; CDR3 protein: CASSLGRPGGGFMNTEAFF
V gene: TRBV18; J gene: TRBJ2-7; clone size: NA; D gene: NA; CDR3 DNA: TGTGCCAGCTCACCATCCACGAGTCGGGACGAGCAGTACTTC; CDR3 protein: CASSPSTSRDEQYF
V gene: TRBV5-1; J gene: TRBJ2-2; clone size: NA; D gene: TRBD1; CDR3 DNA: TGCGCCAGCAGCTACCCCGGGACAGGGATCGCCGGGGAGCTGTTTTTT; CDR3 protein: CASSYPGTGIAGELFF
V gene: TRBV6-5; J gene: TRBJ2-7; clone size: NA; D gene: NA; CDR3 DNA: TGTGCCAGCAGTTCGTACAGGGGAGGCGAGCAGTACTTC; CDR3 protein: CASSSYRGGEQYF
V gene: TRBV18; J gene: TRBJ2-7; clone size: NA; D gene: NA; CDR3 DNA: TGTGCCAGCTCACCACCCTCGGCCTACGAGCAGTACTTC; CDR3 protein: CASSPPSAYEQYF
V gene: TRBV27; J gene: TRBJ2-5; clone size: once; D gene: NA; CDR3 DNA: TGTGCCAGCAGTTTAATGGGCTTCGGTAGCGCCGGGGAGACCCAGTACTTC; CDR3 protein: CASSLMGFGSAGETQYF
V gene: TRBV11-3; J gene: TRBJ2-3; clone size: NA; D gene: TRBD1; CDR3 DNA: TGTGCCAGCAGCTTAGGACAGGGGGCCACAGATACGCAGTATTTT; CDR3 protein: CASSLGQGATDTQYF
V gene: TRBV5-4; J gene: TRBJ2-1; clone size: NA; D gene: NA; CDR3 DNA: TGTGCCAGCATGCTTAGCGCGAACTCCTACAATGAGCAGTTCTTC; CDR3 protein: CASMLSANSYNEQFF
V gene: TRBV7-9; J gene: TRBJ2-1; clone size: once; D gene: NA; CDR3 DNA: TGTGCCAGCAGCTTAGCTAGCGGCAATGAGCAGTTCTTC; CDR3 protein: CASSLASGNEQFF
V gene: TRBV28; J gene: TRBJ2-7; clone size: NA; D gene: NA; CDR3 DNA: TGTGCCAGCAGTTTACGTGGGACCCCCTCCTACGAGCAGTACTTC; CDR3 protein: CASSLRGTPSYEQYF
V gene: TRBV10-2; J gene: TRBJ1-2; clone size: NA; D gene: NA; CDR3 DNA: TGCGCCAGCAGCCCCGACAGCTATGGCTACACCTTC; CDR3 protein: CASSPDSYGYTF
V gene: TRBV7-9; J gene: TRBJ2-7; clone size: NA; D gene: NA; CDR3 DNA: TGTGCCAGCACCCAGGGGACCCCCTACGAGCAGTACTTC; CDR3 protein: CASTQGTPYEQYF
V gene: TRBV13; J gene: TRBJ1-6; clone size: NA; D gene: NA; CDR3 DNA: TGTGCCAGCAGCTCGCTGAAGGCCAATATCGATTCACCCCTCCACTTT; CDR3 protein: CASSSLKANIDSPLHF